A selection of T cell receptor beta chains follows, all from one sample in a study of neurological immune-mediated disorders. Via MiXCR, TCRdb re-called the 5' RACE reads, giving one row per CDR3 protein. The data hold about 46,000 distinct CDR3 sequences, with 4.5% observed a single time. The sample taken for sequencing was PBMCs. These receptors came from a woman aged 60 to 75 with multiple sclerosis. Each CDR3 is given with its conserved first and last residue. Each record gives: clone size, D gene, V gene, J gene, CDR3 DNA, CDR3 protein. The D gene is left open where the match is weak. Clone size is not always given. Where it is, it says once, few, many or a class for expanded clones.

many	TRBD1	TRBV9	TRBJ2-4	TGTGCCAGCAGCGGCGGACAGGGAGTCAGAAACATTCAGTACTTC	CASSGGQGVRNIQYF
NA	TRBD2	TRBV5-1	TRBJ2-1	TGCGCCAGCAGTTGGGCGGGAGTGGTTTCTAGCAATGAGCAGTTCTTC	CASSWAGVVSSNEQFF
NA	TRBD1	TRBV20-1	TRBJ2-1	TGCAGTGCTAGGTCCCGGGACAGGGTATACAATGAGCAGTTCTTC	CSARSRDRVYNEQFF
many	NA	TRBV9	TRBJ2-7	TGTGCCAGGAAAGGGGGGGAAAGCTCCTACGAGCAGTACTTC	CARKGGESSYEQYF
many	NA	TRBV28	TRBJ1-6	TGTGCCAGCCAAGGGGATGTCTCACCCCTCCACTTT	CASQGDVSPLHF
many	TRBD2	TRBV2	TRBJ2-3	TGTGCCAGCAGTGAAGGTGCTAGCGGGGGGGCCGGGGATACGCAGTATTTT	CASSEGASGGAGDTQYF
many	NA	TRBV13	TRBJ2-2	TGTGCCAGCAGCTCGACAGGCCACACCGGGGAGCTGTTTTTT	CASSSTGHTGELFF
many	TRBD1	TRBV3-1	TRBJ1-4	TGTGCCAGCAGCCATGGACAGGGGAGGGAAAAACTGTTTTTT	CASSHGQGREKLFF
NA	NA	TRBV12-3/TRBV12-4	TRBJ1-1	TGTGCCAGCACCGAACAGGAGGTGAACACTGAAGCTTTCTTT	CASTEQEVNTEAFF
NA	NA	TRBV6-4	TRBJ2-1	TGTGCCAGCAGTGAGATCCACACAGATAATGAGCAGTTCTTC	CASSEIHTDNEQFF
many	NA	TRBV2	TRBJ1-2	TGTGCCAGCGAAGGAAGACGGAACTATGGCTACACCTTC	CASEGRRNYGYTF
many	TRBD1	TRBV20-1	TRBJ2-3	TGCAGTGCTAGAGCACACAGGGGCAGCACAGATACGCAGTATTTT	CSARAHRGSTDTQYF
NA	TRBD2	TRBV9	TRBJ2-3	TGTGCCAGCAGCGTAGCGACTAGCCGGGATACGCAGTATTTT	CASSVATSRDTQYF
few	NA	TRBV20-1	TRBJ2-3	TGCAGTGCTAGAGATAGGTACGCGGATACGCAGTATTTT	CSARDRYADTQYF
few	TRBD1	TRBV5-1	TRBJ2-3	TGCGCCAGCAGCCCCGGACAGGACACAGATACGCAGTATTTT	CASSPGQDTDTQYF
few	TRBD1	TRBV2	TRBJ1-3	TGTGCCAGCAGTAGGGACAGATCTGGAAACACCATATATTTT	CASSRDRSGNTIYF
many	NA	TRBV5-1	TRBJ1-2	TGCGCCAGCAGCTTGGAGGCTGAAACTTTCGGCTACACCTTC	CASSLEAETFGYTF
many	NA	TRBV20-1	TRBJ2-5	TGCAGTGCTAGCTGGACAGCGCAAGAGACCCAGTACTTC	CSASWTAQETQYF
many	NA	TRBV29-1	TRBJ1-4	TGCAGCGGATCGACGGGGACCGAAAAACTGTTTTTT	CSGSTGTEKLFF
many	NA	TRBV7-7	TRBJ2-2	TGTGCCAGCTCCACAGGGTTTACCGGGGAGCTGTTTTTT	CASSTGFTGELFF
many	NA	TRBV20-1	TRBJ1-1	TGCAGTGCTAAGACGCGATGGGTGAACACTGAAGCTTTCTTT	CSAKTRWVNTEAFF
many	NA	TRBV4-3	TRBJ1-1	TGCGCCAGCAGCCACATGGACCTGCTGAACACTGAAGCTTTCTTT	CASSHMDLLNTEAFF
few	NA	TRBV20-1	TRBJ1-6	TGCAGTGCTAGTACGGGGTGGGGGTCCTATAATTCACCCCTCAACTTT	CSASTGWGSYNSPLNF
many	NA	TRBV29-1	TRBJ2-2	TGCAGCGTCGGGGAGAACACCGGGGAGCTGTTTTTT	CSVGENTGELFF
many	NA	TRBV20-1	TRBJ2-5	TGCAGTGCTAGGGGCGGCGGAGAGACCCAGTACTTC	CSARGGGETQYF
few	NA	TRBV20-1	TRBJ1-1	TGCAGTGCCCCAGAAAACACTGAAGCTTTCTTT	CSAPENTEAFF
NA	TRBD2	TRBV7-2	TRBJ2-2	TGTGCCAGCAGCTTAGTTAGCGGGCTAAACACCGGGGAGCTGTTTTTT	CASSLVSGLNTGELFF
many	NA	TRBV5-5	TRBJ1-2	TGTGCCAGCAGTACAGCAGGGTTTGGCTACACCTTC	CASSTAGFGYTF
many	TRBD1	TRBV2	TRBJ1-2	TGTGCCAGCTTGACAGGGGGCTTTGGCTACACCTTC	CASLTGGFGYTF
NA	TRBD2	TRBV7-8	TRBJ2-1	TGTGCCAGCAGCTTAGTGGCCGGGCTAGCGGTGGATGAGCAGTTCTTC	CASSLVAGLAVDEQFF
many	NA	TRBV15	TRBJ2-3	TGTGCCACCAGCAGAGCGGGACCGTCCACAGATACGCAGTATTTT	CATSRAGPSTDTQYF
many	NA	TRBV7-9	TRBJ1-1	TGTGCCAGCAGCTTAGAACCTAACACTGAAGCTTTCTTT	CASSLEPNTEAFF
many	TRBD2	TRBV5-4	TRBJ2-3	TGTGCCACCCTGGGGAGGGGCACAGATACGCAGTATTTT	CATLGRGTDTQYF
many	NA	TRBV7-8	TRBJ2-3	TGTGCCAGCAGCCCAAGGACAGCTAGCACAGATACGCAGTATTTT	CASSPRTASTDTQYF
NA	TRBD2	TRBV6-5	TRBJ2-4	TGTGCCAACAGAGCCGGGACTAGCGGGGGTGGTCAGTACTTC	CANRAGTSGGGQYF
medium-sized	NA	TRBV5-6	TRBJ2-1	TGTGCCAGCAGCTTGGGACAGGTATACAATGAGCAGTTCTTC	CASSLGQVYNEQFF
NA	NA	TRBV6-2/TRBV6-3	TRBJ1-5	NA	CASSSSTGDQPQNF
few	NA	TRBV10-3	TRBJ1-1	TGTGCCATCAGTCAAGCCGCGGCTGAAGCTTTCTTT	CAISQAAAEAFF
many	NA	TRBV20-1	TRBJ1-1	TGCAGTGCTCCTCGCTGGGGAACTGAAGCTTTCTTT	CSAPRWGTEAFF
many	NA	TRBV9	TRBJ2-4	TGTGCCAGCGGGAACTTGCACGGCATTCAGTACTTC	CASGNLHGIQYF
many	TRBD2	TRBV20-1	TRBJ2-1	TGCAGTGCTAGAGGAGCGGGGGCTTACAATGAGCAGTTCTTC	CSARGAGAYNEQFF
few	TRBD1	TRBV7-9	TRBJ1-5	TGTGCCAGCAGCCGTCAGGGGGTTCATCAGCCCCAGCATTTT	CASSRQGVHQPQHF
NA	TRBD1	TRBV5-8	TRBJ2-7	TGTGCCAGCAGCTTGCCAGGGGGCGAGCAGTACTTC	CASSLPGGEQYF
many	TRBD1	TRBV9	TRBJ2-6	TGTGCCAGCAGCAACTACAGGGGTGGGGCCAACGTCCTGACTTTC	CASSNYRGGANVLTF
many	NA	TRBV15	TRBJ2-3	TGTGCCACCTCGCGTGCAGGGGAAGTTTTAGATACGCAGTATTTT	CATSRAGEVLDTQYF
many	NA	TRBV7-2	TRBJ2-5	TGTGCCAGCAGCTTAGCACGGGAGGAGACCCAGTACTTC	CASSLAREETQYF
many	NA	TRBV7-2	TRBJ2-1	TGTGCCAGCAGCTCTATTAATGAGCAGTTCTTC	CASSSINEQFF
many	TRBD2	TRBV6-1	TRBJ2-1	TGTGCCACCTCGGGAGGACTCTATCTGAATGAGCAGTTCTTC	CATSGGLYLNEQFF
NA	NA	TRBV15	TRBJ2-7	TGTGCCACCAGCAGAGATGGGCAGGGATCCTACGAGCAGTACTTC	CATSRDGQGSYEQYF
many	TRBD1	TRBV7-9	TRBJ2-3	TGTGCCAGCAGCGTACAGGGGGACGGTCTTGATACGCAGTATTTT	CASSVQGDGLDTQYF